Detailed here is one T cell receptor (beta chain). What it binds is not known. The study team obtained lesional scalp punch biopsies and peripheral blood from alopecia areata patients. The data were taken from a study of CD8+ T cells in alopecia areata. About the study: Dosing spanned 6 to 18 months on tofacitinib, then 6 months off drug. Overall study results and limits: Sequencing of scalp tissue also captures the resident alphabeta T cells of normal skin. It was less clear whether patients shared TCRs than it was in mice, possibly because of HLA.

Per germline, CDR1 SGHVS and CDR2 FNYEAQ. The CDR3 is 15 amino acids. The J segment lost 6 bases and the V segment lost 2 bases, leaving 8 bases of the junction unmatched. It was cDNA, reverse transcribed from extracted RNA, that served as the sequencing template. TCRdb's table, derived via immunoSEQ multiplex PCR, lists solely in-frame clones and lacks some. This table holds over 100,000 clones, approximately 48% found once. This receptor was identified in a human donor with alopecia areata. This chain connects TRBV7-6 to TRBJ2-7, with 9 bases matching TRBD1. The starting material was CD8+ T cells sorted from blood, obtained at week 0. In DNA, the CDR3 is TGTGCCAGCAGCTTACGGGGACAGGGAGTAGCCGAGCAGTACTTC. Protein product: CASSLRGQGVAEQYF.